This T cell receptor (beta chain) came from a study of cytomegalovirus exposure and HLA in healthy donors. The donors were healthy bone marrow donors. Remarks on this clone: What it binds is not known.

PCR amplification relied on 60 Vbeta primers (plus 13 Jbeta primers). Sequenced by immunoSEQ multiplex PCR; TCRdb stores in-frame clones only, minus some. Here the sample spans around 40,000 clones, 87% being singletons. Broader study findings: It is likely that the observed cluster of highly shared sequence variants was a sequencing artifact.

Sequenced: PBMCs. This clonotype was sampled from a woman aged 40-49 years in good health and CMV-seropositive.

DNA of the CDR3: TGTGCCTGGAGTGAGGGAGCCACCCGCTACACCTTC. Translating gives CAWSEGATRYTF. This chain joins TRBV30 and TRBJ1-2; no clear D gene. Trimming took off 1 base at V and 9 bases at J, with 12 bases between the two ends. This CDR3 has 12 amino acids. CDR1 is GTSNPN, CDR2 SVGIG, per germline (reference sequence).